Listed here is a single TCR beta chain. This specimen comes from a study of regulatory T cells in long-lasting Graves disease. Study details: Antithyroid drug intake by newly diagnosed Graves' patients had lasted under 3 months.

With iRepertoire HTBI primers and Arm-PCR of CDR3 regions, TCR beta libraries were built. Via MiXCR, TCRdb re-called the multiplex PCR reads, giving one row per CDR3 protein. The table shows about 420,000 distinct CDR3 sequences, with roughly 15% occurring only once. Looked up from germline, CDR1 is SEHNR and CDR2 is FQNEAQ (reference sequence). V lost 5 bases, J lost 5 bases, and 8 bases lay in between. The CDR3 runs to 12 residues. The time point is: newly diagnosed GD, antithyroid drugs for less than 3 months. Extracted RNA from PBMCs served as the source of the TCR library. This sample also appeared in a second study, on T cells in Graves' hyperthyroidism and ophthalmopathy. That study adds: Patients were excluded for uncontrolled infection, other autoimmune disease, pregnancy or lactation. Carried out on the TCR CDR3, a first-round RT-PCR used the HTBI primer set. Peripheral blood also featured most of the thyroid clonotypes expanded above 0.001.

The source material was peripheral blood mononuclear cells (PBMCs), sampled at new diagnosis, from a patient treated with antithyroid drugs. This sequence was found in a woman between 18 and 29 years old with Graves disease. The chain has TRBV7-9 and TRBJ2-3, with D tentatively TRBD1 (6 bases). CDR3 loop: CASSKQGDTQYF. The DNA of the CDR3 is TGTGCCAGCAGCAAACAGGGAGATACGCAGTATTTT.